Detailed here is one T cell receptor (beta chain). As yet, its antigen is unknown. Exclusion followed for patients with uncontrolled infection, other autoimmune disease, pregnancy or lactation. The data are from a study of T cells in Graves' hyperthyroidism and ophthalmopathy. Study-wide results and caveats: It was a median around 6 months before onset that the model predicted ophthalmopathy. Patients with ophthalmopathy were separated from those with stable hyperthyroidism by a 13 V-J model.

V gave up 4 bases and J gave up 5 bases, with 24 bases separating them. The CDR3 extends over 17 amino acids. From germline, CDR1 is SGHDT and CDR2 YYEEEE. TCR beta CDR3 region amplification was performed from RNA transcripts. The primer set for the first-round RT-PCR of the TCR CDR3 was HTBI. TCRdb re-called the multiplex PCR reads with MiXCR, one entry per CDR3 protein. The data show 550,000 to 600,000 distinct CDR3 sequences, with 13% to 15% seen just once and over 6% held by the top ten. This clonotype was sampled from a woman aged 18 to 35 with Graves' ophthalmopathy. The source material was blood. This chain joins TRBV5-6 and TRBJ1-2; no definite D call. CDR3 sequence reads: CASSPSPGLRPLYGYTF. CDR3 bases: TGTGCCAGCAGCCCCAGCCCGGGCCTGCGGCCACTATATGGCTACACCTTC.